A selection of T cell receptor beta chains follows, all from one sample in a study of T cells after posttransplantation cyclophosphamide. Assay used: immunoSEQ multiplex PCR; TCRdb lists only in-frame clones, some missing. Altogether roughly 20,000 clones are present, roughly 98% being singletons, with the ten largest covering approximately 0.16%. What was sequenced was naive CD4+ T cells sorted from PBMCs. The source is a man in his forties in good health, CMV-negative, and a related stem cell transplant donor. Both conserved end residues are part of each CDR3. A D gene is named only where the DNA matches it firmly. Size is omitted from some rows. Given values are once, few, many or a class for expanded clones.

j_call: TRBJ1-2; clone_size: .; v_call: TRBV30; d_call: TRBD1; cdr3_nt: TGTGCCTGGAGTGTATGGGACAGCTATGGCTACACCTTC; cdr3_aa: CAWSVWDSYGYTF
j_call: TRBJ1-3; clone_size: .; v_call: TRBV5-4; d_call: TRBD1; cdr3_nt: TGTGCCAGCAGCTCCGCCGGGACAGGGGATGGAAACACCATATATTTT; cdr3_aa: CASSSAGTGDGNTIYF
j_call: TRBJ2-3; clone_size: .; v_call: TRBV30; d_call: .; cdr3_nt: TGTGCCCGCAAAGACTCGGTGTTCCTTTCAGATACGCAGTATTTT; cdr3_aa: CARKDSVFLSDTQYF
j_call: TRBJ1-1; clone_size: .; v_call: TRBV19; d_call: TRBD1; cdr3_nt: TGTGCCAGTAGTGTGCGTCGAGAGGACAGGAGGGCTTTCTTT; cdr3_aa: CASSVRREDRRAFF
j_call: TRBJ1-6; clone_size: .; v_call: TRBV7-2; d_call: TRBD1; cdr3_nt: TGTGCCAGCAGCCCGGGGACAGCCATACGCCTCCACTTT; cdr3_aa: CASSPGTAIRLHF
j_call: TRBJ2-3; clone_size: .; v_call: TRBV6-1; d_call: .; cdr3_nt: TGTGCCAGCAGTGATTTACGGCAGGGCGGCACAGATACGCAGTATTTT; cdr3_aa: CASSDLRQGGTDTQYF
j_call: TRBJ2-7; clone_size: .; v_call: TRBV19; d_call: .; cdr3_nt: TGTGCCAGTAGTATCACCGGGACTTACTACGAGCAGTACTTC; cdr3_aa: CASSITGTYYEQYF
j_call: TRBJ2-7; clone_size: .; v_call: TRBV7-2; d_call: TRBD2; cdr3_nt: TGTGCCAGCAGCAAAACTAGCGGGAGGAACTACGAGCAGTACTTC; cdr3_aa: CASSKTSGRNYEQYF
j_call: TRBJ2-3; clone_size: .; v_call: TRBV10-3; d_call: TRBD2; cdr3_nt: TGTGCCATCAGTGACCCGACTAGCGCGAGCACAGATACGCAGTATTTT; cdr3_aa: CAISDPTSASTDTQYF
j_call: TRBJ2-3; clone_size: .; v_call: TRBV15; d_call: TRBD2; cdr3_nt: TGTGCCACCAGCAGGCCAGCGGGAGGGTCTGCAGATACGCAGTATTTT; cdr3_aa: CATSRPAGGSADTQYF
j_call: TRBJ2-7; clone_size: once; v_call: TRBV9; d_call: TRBD1; cdr3_nt: TGTGCCAGCAGTACGGGACAGGGGAGCGAGCAGTACTTC; cdr3_aa: CASSTGQGSEQYF
j_call: TRBJ1-1; clone_size: .; v_call: TRBV19; d_call: TRBD1; cdr3_nt: TGTGCCAGTAGTATGAGGCAGGGGGCGCGGAACACTGAAGCTTTCTTT; cdr3_aa: CASSMRQGARNTEAFF
j_call: TRBJ2-1; clone_size: once; v_call: TRBV9; d_call: TRBD2; cdr3_nt: TGTGCCAGCAGCGTCCTCGGTGTTAGCGGGAGGGCCGTTTACAATGAGCAGTTCTTC; cdr3_aa: CASSVLGVSGRAVYNEQFF
j_call: TRBJ2-2; clone_size: .; v_call: TRBV18; d_call: .; cdr3_nt: TGTGCCAGCTCACCACCAGTTAGCGGAAACACCGGGGAGCTGTTTTTT; cdr3_aa: CASSPPVSGNTGELFF
j_call: TRBJ1-4; clone_size: .; v_call: TRBV5-5; d_call: .; cdr3_nt: TGTGCCAGCAGCTCCTGGGCCAGCGAGAGGGGGTCGATTTTTTTT; cdr3_aa: CASSSWASERGSIFF
j_call: TRBJ2-7; clone_size: .; v_call: TRBV29-1; d_call: TRBD1; cdr3_nt: TGCAGCGTTGTAGACGGGGACAGGGGAATCTCCTACGAGCAGTACTTC; cdr3_aa: CSVVDGDRGISYEQYF
j_call: TRBJ1-2; clone_size: .; v_call: TRBV10-3; d_call: TRBD1; cdr3_nt: TGCGCCGTCGACAGGGGGGCATTATCTAGGGGCTACACCTTC; cdr3_aa: CAVDRGALSRGYTF
j_call: TRBJ2-6; clone_size: .; v_call: TRBV6-5; d_call: .; cdr3_nt: TGTGCCAGCAGGGCCGACAACTCTGGGGCCAACGTCCTGACTTTC; cdr3_aa: CASRADNSGANVLTF
j_call: TRBJ2-2; clone_size: .; v_call: TRBV7-7; d_call: .; cdr3_nt: TGTGCCAGCAGCCCTGGAGCGGCGAACACCGGGGAGCTGTTTTTT; cdr3_aa: CASSPGAANTGELFF
j_call: TRBJ2-1; clone_size: few; v_call: TRBV11-3; d_call: TRBD1; cdr3_nt: TGTGCCAGCAGCCGACGGACAGGGGCTTCCTACAATGAGCAGTTCTTC; cdr3_aa: CASSRRTGASYNEQFF
j_call: TRBJ2-5; clone_size: once; v_call: TRBV25-1; d_call: .; cdr3_nt: TGTGCCAGCAGTCCGGCTGGGGGGGCTTGGGAGACCCAGTACTTC; cdr3_aa: CASSPAGGAWETQYF
j_call: TRBJ2-2; clone_size: once; v_call: TRBV5-4; d_call: TRBD2; cdr3_nt: TGTGCCAGCAGCTTGACGGGAGGCTACACCGGGGAGCTGTTTTTT; cdr3_aa: CASSLTGGYTGELFF
j_call: TRBJ2-1; clone_size: .; v_call: TRBV5-1; d_call: .; cdr3_nt: TGCGCCAGCGGCAGGGAACATCCCTACAATGAGCAGTTCTTC; cdr3_aa: CASGREHPYNEQFF
j_call: TRBJ2-2; clone_size: .; v_call: TRBV5-1; d_call: .; cdr3_nt: TGCGCCAGCAGTTTCCAAATGGCCACCGGGGAGCTGTTTTTT; cdr3_aa: CASSFQMATGELFF
j_call: TRBJ1-2; clone_size: .; v_call: TRBV7-9; d_call: TRBD1; cdr3_nt: TGTGCCAGCGCCCCAGGGGGAATGGGGGCCTATGGCTACACCTTC; cdr3_aa: CASAPGGMGAYGYTF
j_call: TRBJ2-1; clone_size: .; v_call: TRBV5-1; d_call: .; cdr3_nt: TGCGCCAGCAGCTCTCGAACTGCCTCCTACAATGAGCAGTTCTTC; cdr3_aa: CASSSRTASYNEQFF
j_call: TRBJ2-2; clone_size: .; v_call: TRBV19; d_call: TRBD2; cdr3_nt: TGTGCCAGTAGCGGCGGGAGTAAGGACACCGGGGAGCTGTTTTTT; cdr3_aa: CASSGGSKDTGELFF
j_call: TRBJ2-1; clone_size: .; v_call: TRBV5-1; d_call: .; cdr3_nt: TGCGCCAGCAGCTTGGGGACAGTCCCCAGGAATGAGCAGTTCTTC; cdr3_aa: CASSLGTVPRNEQFF
j_call: TRBJ1-1; clone_size: once; v_call: TRBV5-4; d_call: .; cdr3_nt: TGTGCCAGCAGCTCCGGGTCTTCAAAGTTAGCTTTCTTT; cdr3_aa: CASSSGSSKLAFF
j_call: TRBJ1-1; clone_size: .; v_call: TRBV29-1; d_call: TRBD1; cdr3_nt: TGCAGCATTGGGATGGAAAGACAGGGGGCCTGGGGCACTGAAGCTTTCTTT; cdr3_aa: CSIGMERQGAWGTEAFF
j_call: TRBJ2-1; clone_size: .; v_call: TRBV7-2; d_call: TRBD2; cdr3_nt: TGTGCCAGCAGCCCGGGACTAGCGGGGGGCCATGAGCAGTTCTTC; cdr3_aa: CASSPGLAGGHEQFF
j_call: TRBJ2-1; clone_size: .; v_call: TRBV7-9; d_call: .; cdr3_nt: TGTGCCAGCAGCTTAGGGACTTACAATGAGCAGTTCTTC; cdr3_aa: CASSLGTYNEQFF
j_call: TRBJ1-5; clone_size: .; v_call: TRBV28; d_call: TRBD1; cdr3_nt: TGTGCCAGCAGTTTTCCCCGAGGGGGACAGGGCAGGAATAGCAATCAGCCCCAGCATTTT; cdr3_aa: CASSFPRGGQGRNSNQPQHF
j_call: TRBJ1-4; clone_size: .; v_call: TRBV6-5; d_call: TRBD1; cdr3_nt: TGTGCCAGCAGCCTACCCCGGACAGGGGATGAAAAACTGTTTTTT; cdr3_aa: CASSLPRTGDEKLFF
j_call: TRBJ1-5; clone_size: .; v_call: TRBV14; d_call: TRBD1; cdr3_nt: TGTGCCAGCACCTTATGGAGGGACAGGGGAAACTCGGGGAATCAGCCCCAGCATTTT; cdr3_aa: CASTLWRDRGNSGNQPQHF
j_call: TRBJ2-7; clone_size: .; v_call: TRBV28; d_call: TRBD1; cdr3_nt: TGTGCCAGCACCAGGACAGGGAGCTCCTACGAGCAGTACTTC; cdr3_aa: CASTRTGSSYEQYF
j_call: TRBJ2-2; clone_size: .; v_call: TRBV9; d_call: .; cdr3_nt: TGTGCCAGCAGCGTCACGAGACAGACCACCGGGGAGCTGTTTTTT; cdr3_aa: CASSVTRQTTGELFF
j_call: TRBJ2-7; clone_size: .; v_call: TRBV7-2; d_call: .; cdr3_nt: TGTGCCAGCAGCTCCGAGGGCGCAAGCTCCTACGAGCAGTACTTC; cdr3_aa: CASSSEGASSYEQYF
j_call: TRBJ1-2; clone_size: .; v_call: TRBV2; d_call: TRBD1; cdr3_nt: TGTGCCAGCAGTGCGACAGGGCCCCGCGACTATGGCTACACCTTC; cdr3_aa: CASSATGPRDYGYTF
j_call: TRBJ1-5; clone_size: .; v_call: TRBV28; d_call: TRBD1; cdr3_nt: TGTGCCAGCTACGGTGCGGGACAGTTCAATCAGCCCCAGCATTTT; cdr3_aa: CASYGAGQFNQPQHF